The 4 T cell receptor beta chains below were found in one sample sequenced in a study of cytomegalovirus exposure and HLA in healthy donors. Some clones are missing from TCRdb's copy, which holds only in-frame ones; the method was immunoSEQ multiplex PCR. In the table there are 150,000 or so clones, about 89% of which are singletons. Sequenced input: PBMCs. Source of these receptors: a woman between 18 and 29 years old in good health and CMV-seropositive.

The chain links TRBV7-2 to TRBJ2-7, with D hard to call. Trimming took off 5 bases at V and 2 bases at J, with 16 bases between the two ends. CDR1 and CDR2 from the germline V gene are SGHTA and FQGNSA. This CDR3 spans 15 amino acids. CDR3 DNA: TGTGCCAGCAGCGAACCCAGGCAGAGAGCCTACGAGCAGTACTTC. The encoded protein is CASSEPRQRAYEQYF. The complete variable domain, with remaining parts taken from reference TRBV7-2 and TRBJ2-7, reads GAGVSQSPSNKVTEKGKDVELRCDPISGHTALYWYRQSLGQGLEFLIYFQGNSAPDKSGLPSDRFSAERTGGSVSTLTIQRTQQEDSAVYLCASSEPRQRAYEQYFGPGTRLTVT.

This chain uses TRBV9 with TRBJ2-3; 10 nucleotides line up with TRBD2. This CDR3 is built from 15 residues. The V and J ends lost 4 bases and 1 base, in that order; junction bases with no gene match: 3. The germline V gene has CDR1 SGDLS and CDR2 YYNGEE. The CDR3 loop reads CASSPGTSGTDTQYF. As DNA, the CDR3 is TGTGCCAGCAGCCCCGGGACTAGCGGCACAGATACGCAGTATTTT.

The V call is TRBV30, the J call TRBJ1-1; D not certain. This CDR3 region has 13 residues. Between the trimmed V and J ends, which lost 0 bases and 0 bases, there was a span of 5 bases. CDR1 and CDR2 (germline): GTSNPN, SVGIG (reference sequence). CDR3 nucleotide sequence: TGTGCCTGGAGTGTAATTATGAACACTGAAGCTTTCTTT. Its translation is CAWSVIMNTEAFF. The complete variable domain, with remaining parts taken from reference TRBV30 and TRBJ1-1, reads SQTIHQWPATLVQPVGSPLSLECTVEGTSNPNLYWYRQAAGRGLQLLFYSVGIGQISSEVPQNLSASRPQDRQFILSSKKLLLSDSGFYLCAWSVIMNTEAFFGQGTRLTVV.

This chain uses TRBV11-1 with TRBJ1-2; maybe TRBD1 (5 bases). The CDR3 is 15 residues long. CDR1 is SGHAT and CDR2 is FQDESV in the germline V gene (reference sequence). V was trimmed by 5 bases and J by 2 bases, leaving 15 bases between them. The CDR3 bases are TGTGCCAGCAGCCCAGACCGGCGGGGGAACTATGGCTACACCTTC. Protein sequence: CASSPDRRGNYGYTF. Based on the CDR3 plus reference TRBV11-1 and TRBJ1-2, the full variable domain is EAEVAQSPRYKITEKSQAVAFWCDPISGHATLYWYRQILGQGPELLVQFQDESVVDDSQLPKDRFSAERLKGVDSTLKIQPAELGDSAMYLCASSPDRRGNYGYTFGSGTRLTVV.